This entry lists 27 T cell receptor beta chains sequenced from one sample in a study of beta chain features in type 1 diabetes. Expressed TCRB transcripts were sequenced because the isolated RNA had all been reverse transcribed beforehand. Measured with immunoSEQ multiplex PCR; TCRdb has only the in-frame clones, and not every one. The sample has some 60,000 clones, approximately 62% seen once; the top ten hold 2% to 2.5%. Sequenced sample: Tregs from blood. The receptors were gathered from a woman younger than 35 in good health.

V and J are TRBV30 and TRBJ1-1, with D possibly matching TRBD1 (6 bases). CDR1 is GTSNPN, CDR2 SVGIG, per germline (reference sequence). Trimming cost V 0 bases and J 6 bases, with 17 bases left between them. This CDR3 has 15 amino acids. The CDR3 loop reads CAWSVLRGGLPEAFF. Here the CDR3 DNA reads TGTGCCTGGAGTGTACTCAGGGGTGGGTTACCTGAAGCTTTCTTT. The full variable domain, rest sourced from reference TRBV30 and TRBJ1-1, is SQTIHQWPATLVQPVGSPLSLECTVEGTSNPNLYWYRQAAGRGLQLLFYSVGIGQISSEVPQNLSASRPQDRQFILSSKKLLLSDSGFYLCAWSVLRGGLPEAFFGQGTRLTVV.

The chain employs TRBV7-3 and TRBJ2-1, with 13 nucleotides matching TRBD2. Germline V gene sequence: CDR1 SGHTA, CDR2 FQGTGA. CDR3 length: 15 amino acids. Trimming at V came to 5 bases and at J to 6 bases, leaving 4 bases not matched to a gene. The CDR3 sequence is CASSRLAGGSNEQFF. In DNA form, the CDR3 reads TGTGCCAGCAGCCGACTAGCGGGGGGATCCAATGAGCAGTTCTTC.

The chain couples TRBV5-1 to TRBJ1-2; TRBD1 aligns across 10 bases. J lost 4 bases, V lost 4 bases, and 7 bases had no gene match. The CDR3 sequence is 15 residues long. CDR1 is SGHRS, CDR2 YFSETQ, per germline. CDR3 DNA sequence: TGCGCCAGCAGCCATGAGGACAGGGGGGGCTATGGCTACACCTTC. It translates to CASSHEDRGGYGYTF.

This chain links TRBV5-1 with TRBJ1-4; 7 bases are a match to TRBD1. The CDR3 spans 16 residues. Trimming at V came to 0 bases and at J to 0 bases, leaving 2 bases not matched to a gene. Looked up from germline, CDR1 is SGHRS and CDR2 is YFSETQ. The CDR3 spells CASSLGQGATNEKLFF. CDR3 coding DNA: TGCGCCAGCAGCTTGGGGCAGGGGGCAACTAATGAAAAACTGTTTTTT. The full variable domain, its missing parts supplied by reference TRBV5-1 and TRBJ1-4, is KAGVTQTPRYLIKTRGQQVTLSCSPISGHRSVSWYQQTPGQGLQFLFEYFSETQRNKGNFPGRFSGRQFSNSRSEMNVSTLELGDSALYLCASSLGQGATNEKLFFGSGTQLSVL.

The V gene is TRBV4-1, the J gene TRBJ2-7; 9 bases are shared with TRBD1. Unmatched junction bases numbered 14, after V lost 4 bases and J lost 7 bases. CDR3 size: 16 residues. Germline CDR1 is MGHRA and CDR2 is YSYEKL. The CDR3 spells CASSRSRTGEAREQYF. The CDR3 DNA reads as TGCGCCAGCAGCCGGAGTCGGACAGGGGAAGCGAGGGAGCAGTACTTC.

The rearrangement uses TRBV6-6 and TRBJ2-1; D is perhaps TRBD1 (6 bases). There are 13 residues in the CDR3. The V gene's germline CDR1 is MNHNY and CDR2 SVGAGI (reference sequence). Trimming left V 6 bases short and J 3 bases short, with 9 bases between. CDR3 nucleotides: TGTGCCAGCAGACAGGGTAACTACAATGAGCAGTTCTTC. This translates into CASRQGNYNEQFF.

The CDR3 region is CASSRGTDTQYF. CDR3 DNA sequence: TGCGCCAGCAGCCGTGGCACAGATACGCAGTATTTT. The chain carries TRBV5-1 and TRBJ2-3; D unclear. The CDR3 has 12 residues. CDR1 is SGHRS, CDR2 YFSETQ, per germline. V dropped 4 bases and J dropped 1 base, with 4 bases sitting between them.

V and J are TRBV12-5 and TRBJ2-1; tentatively, D is TRBD1 (5 bases). Per germline, CDR1 LGHNT and CDR2 FRNRAP. Trimming left V 5 bases short and J 8 bases short, with 10 bases between. This CDR3 has 12 residues. The CDR3 sequence is CASGIAGYEQFF. The CDR3 DNA reads as TGTGCTAGTGGTATCGCAGGGTATGAGCAGTTCTTC.

Remarks on this clone: An end of the junction differs from the germline gene, which may be a read error. Other nucleotide sequences in the sample specify the same CDR3. V is TRBV30 and J is TRBJ1-6; D gene ambiguous. The CDR3 length is 14 residues. CDR1 GTSNPN and CDR2 SVGIG come from the germline V gene (reference sequence). The CDR3 bases are TGTGCCCGGAGTGTAACGGGGTTATCTCCCCCCCTCCACTTT. Translation gives CARSVTGLSPPLHF.

The chain links TRBV4-3 to TRBJ1-2; perhaps TRBD1 as D (6 bases). The germline V and J ends were trimmed by 1 base and 2 bases, with 14 bases remaining between them. CDR3 length equals 16 residues. Germline loops: CDR1 LGHNA, CDR2 YSLEER. As DNA, the CDR3 is TGCGCCAGCAGCCAAGGGTCCCGGGGGGCGAACTATGGCTACACCTTC. Amino acids: CASSQGSRGANYGYTF.

This clone was detected only a few times. This chain uses TRBV6-6 with TRBJ2-7; 7 nucleotides align to TRBD1. Germline values: CDR1 MNHNY, CDR2 SVGAGI (reference sequence). CDR3 length: 15 amino acids. V dropped 8 bases and J dropped 3; count of bases not matched to a gene: 13. The CDR3 DNA reads TGTGCCAGCCGACGGGGCAGGGGGATCCGCTACGAGCAGTACTTC. It is translated as CASRRGRGIRYEQYF.

The chain recombines TRBV6-1 with TRBJ2-3; D possibly corresponds to TRBD1 (5 bases). The V gene lost 8 bases and the J gene lost 1 base, with 10 bases spanning the gap. CDR3 length: 13 amino acids. CDR1 and CDR2 from the germline V gene are MNHNS and SASEGT. The CDR3 nucleotides are TGTGCCAGCCATGGACACGGCACAGATACGCAGTATTTT. It yields the protein CASHGHGTDTQYF.

This clone has only a few counts. The V and J genes are TRBV7-8 and TRBJ2-4, with 8 bases lining up with TRBD2. Trimming cost V 4 bases and J 5 bases; bases outside gene matches: 7. Germline CDR1 and CDR2: SGHVS and FQNEAQ. CDR3 length equals 15 residues. CDR3 nucleotide sequence: TGTGCCAGCAGCTCCAAGCGGGAGAGGGAAAACATTCAGTACTTC. It is translated as CASSSKRERENIQYF.

V usage is TRBV4-2 and J usage is TRBJ1-2; a weak D match, TRBD1 (6 bases). V lost 0 bases, J lost 4 bases, and 15 bases lay in between. Germline CDR1 LGHNA, CDR2 YNFKEQ. The CDR3 sequence is 16 residues long. The CDR3 protein is CASSQDKAGVGYGYTF. The DNA for the CDR3 is TGTGCCAGCAGCCAAGATAAGGCAGGGGTGGGCTATGGCTACACCTTC.

The chain employs TRBV5-1 and TRBJ2-7; D ambiguous. CDR3 length equals 14 residues. Trimming shortened V by 3 bases and J by 2 bases, and 12 bases separated the two germline ends. Germline V gene lookup returns CDR1 SGHRS and CDR2 YFSETQ. The DNA for the CDR3 is TGCGCCAGCAGCTCCGAACAGCCGCCCTACGAGCAGTACTTC. Translating gives CASSSEQPPYEQYF. Full variable domain (rest looked up from reference TRBV5-1 and TRBJ2-7): KAGVTQTPRYLIKTRGQQVTLSCSPISGHRSVSWYQQTPGQGLQFLFEYFSETQRNKGNFPGRFSGRQFSNSRSEMNVSTLELGDSALYLCASSSEQPPYEQYFGPGTRLTVT.

This chain joins TRBV18 and TRBJ2-2, with D maybe TRBD1 (5 bases). Germline V gives CDR1 KGHSH, CDR2 LQKENI. This CDR3 spans 16 amino acids. The V end lost 5 bases, the J end lost 0 bases, and 13 bases lay between the germline ends. This CDR3 reads CASSEQTASNTGELFF. Written as DNA, the CDR3 is TGTGCCAGCTCAGAGCAGACAGCTTCGAACACCGGGGAGCTGTTTTTT.

V and J are TRBV9 and TRBJ2-1; TRBD1 aligns across 9 bases. Per germline, CDR1 SGDLS and CDR2 YYNGEE. With V trimmed by 4 bases and J by 4 bases, 6 bases remained unmatched. The CDR3 extends over 15 amino acids. DNA for the CDR3: TGTGCCAGCAGCTGGGGACAGGGCCTTTACAATGAGCAGTTCTTC. The encoded protein is CASSWGQGLYNEQFF.

The gene calls are TRBV5-1 and TRBJ1-1; perhaps TRBD1 as D (6 bases). Trimming shortened V by 5 bases and J by 4 bases, and 12 bases separated the two germline ends. CDR1 and CDR2 (germline): SGHRS, YFSETQ. This CDR3 has 13 amino acids. This CDR3 is CASRDQGSTEAFF. The CDR3 region has the DNA TGCGCCAGCAGGGACCAGGGGAGCACTGAAGCTTTCTTT.

This clone was counted only a few times. V usage is TRBV4-2 and J usage is TRBJ2-2; D is ambiguous. This CDR3 is 14 amino acids long. V dropped 1 base and J dropped 3 bases, with 6 bases sitting between them. Per the germline V gene, CDR1 is LGHNA and CDR2 is YNFKEQ. CDR3 protein: CASSQVVYTGELFF. The CDR3 DNA is TGTGCCAGCAGCCAAGTCGTATACACCGGGGAGCTGTTTTTT.

In its sample, this clone was seen a few times. This chain links TRBV19 with TRBJ1-4, with D tentatively TRBD1 (6 bases). V lost 6 bases, J lost 5 bases, and 13 bases lay in between. The CDR3 has 14 amino acids. The germline CDR1 and CDR2 sequences are LNHDA and SQIVND (reference sequence). Here the CDR3 reads CASRFGTRNEKLFF. The CDR3 DNA reads as TGTGCCAGTAGATTTGGGACAAGGAATGAAAAACTGTTTTTT.

The chain links TRBV2 to TRBJ1-5; TRBD1 is a possible D gene (5 bases). Per the germline V gene, CDR1 is SNHLY and CDR2 is FYNNEI. CDR3 length: 13 residues. V lost 1 base and J 5 bases, leaving 6 bases between the germline ends. The CDR3 loop is CASSEDRYQPQHF. Here the CDR3 DNA reads TGTGCCAGCAGTGAAGACAGGTATCAGCCCCAGCATTTT.

The rearrangement joins TRBV29-1 to TRBJ1-1; D gene unclear. CDR3 length equals 11 residues. Germline V lookup: CDR1 SQVTM, CDR2 ANQGSEA. The V end lost 7 bases, the J end lost 2 bases, and 8 bases lay between the germline ends. The CDR3 coding sequence is TGCAGCGCCCAGACAAACACTGAAGCTTTCTTT. It yields the protein CSAQTNTEAFF.

V usage is TRBV7-2 and J usage is TRBJ1-1; D is possibly TRBD1 (6 bases). CDR1 is SGHTA, CDR2 FQGNSA, per germline. The V and J ends lost 5 bases and 0 bases respectively, with 19 bases between them. There are 17 residues in the CDR3. Here the CDR3 DNA reads TGTGCCAGCAGCCAGACGGGGGGGGGCGCGGTGAACACTGAAGCTTTCTTT. Translating gives CASSQTGGGAVNTEAFF. The whole variable domain, filled in from reference TRBV7-2 and TRBJ1-1, reads GAGVSQSPSNKVTEKGKDVELRCDPISGHTALYWYRQSLGQGLEFLIYFQGNSAPDKSGLPSDRFSAERTGGSVSTLTIQRTQQEDSAVYLCASSQTGGGAVNTEAFFGQGTRLTVV.

The V gene is TRBV18, the J gene TRBJ1-2; perhaps TRBD1 as D (6 bases). The V gene's germline CDR1 is KGHSH and CDR2 LQKENI. CDR3 length: 14 amino acids. Trimming pared 2 bases from V and 5 bases from J, leaving 12 bases between. The CDR3 sequence: CASSPTGTNYGYTF. Here the CDR3 DNA reads TGTGCCAGCTCACCAACCGGGACAAATTATGGCTACACCTTC.

The J gene is TRBJ2-3, the V gene TRBV10-2; 9 positions agree with TRBD2. J gave up 5 bases and V 4 bases, and 4 bases lay outside the gene matches. Per germline, CDR1 WSHSY and CDR2 SAAADI. The CDR3 runs to 14 residues. Here the CDR3 reads CASSVSGRLDTQYF. Here the CDR3 DNA reads TGCGCCAGCAGTGTAAGCGGGAGGTTAGATACGCAGTATTTT.

There are a few counts of this clone. J is TRBJ1-1 and V is TRBV5-1; 7 bases fit TRBD1. This CDR3 contains 17 residues. Germline V gene lookup returns CDR1 SGHRS and CDR2 YFSETQ. Losses at the gene ends were 1 base for V and 4 bases for J; bases not matched to a gene: 13. For the CDR3, the DNA is TGCGCCAGCAGCTTGTGGGGCGGGCAGGGGGTGGGCACTGAAGCTTTCTTT. Amino acids: CASSLWGGQGVGTEAFF.

In this sample, this clone turned up a few times. The genes are TRBV5-1 and TRBJ1-6; D unclear. This CDR3 is built from 13 residues. The germline CDR1 and CDR2 sequences are SGHRS and YFSETQ. V gave up 0 bases and J gave up 8 bases, with 6 bases separating them. The CDR3 reads CASSLGAYSPLHF. The CDR3 nucleotides are TGCGCCAGCAGCTTGGGAGCTTATTCACCCCTCCACTTT.